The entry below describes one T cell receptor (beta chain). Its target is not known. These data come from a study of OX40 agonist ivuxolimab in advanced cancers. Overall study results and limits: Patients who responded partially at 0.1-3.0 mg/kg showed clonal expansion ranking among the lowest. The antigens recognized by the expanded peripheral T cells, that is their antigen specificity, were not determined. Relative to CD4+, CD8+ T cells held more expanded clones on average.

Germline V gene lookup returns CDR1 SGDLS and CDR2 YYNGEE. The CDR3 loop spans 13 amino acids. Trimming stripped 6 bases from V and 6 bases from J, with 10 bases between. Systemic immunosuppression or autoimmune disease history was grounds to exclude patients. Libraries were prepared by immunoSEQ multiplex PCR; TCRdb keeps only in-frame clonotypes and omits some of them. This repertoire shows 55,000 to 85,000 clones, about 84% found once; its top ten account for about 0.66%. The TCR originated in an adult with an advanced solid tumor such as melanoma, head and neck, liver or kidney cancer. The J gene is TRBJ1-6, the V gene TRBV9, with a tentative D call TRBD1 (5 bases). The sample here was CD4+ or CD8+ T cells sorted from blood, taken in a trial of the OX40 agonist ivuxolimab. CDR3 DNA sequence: TGTGCCAGCAACACTGACAGTAATTCACCCCTCCACTTT. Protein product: CASNTDSNSPLHF. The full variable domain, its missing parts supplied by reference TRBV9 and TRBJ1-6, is DSGVTQTPKHLITATGQRVTLRCSPRSGDLSVYWYQQSLDQGLQFLIQYYNGEERAKGNILERFSAQQFPDLHSELNLSSLELGDSALYFCASNTDSNSPLHFGNGTRLTVT.